The sequence of this TCR beta chain was determined in a study of T cell responses to AZD1222 COVID-19 vaccine. Profiling relied on immunoSEQ multiplex PCR, and the TCRdb table lists in-frame clones only, not all of them. The profile shows nearly 90,000 clones, approximately 90% of them singletons. The TCR sequence derives from an adult who received the AZD1222 COVID-19 vaccine. The sample consisted of peripheral blood, taken 28 days after the second AZD1222 dose.

The CDR3 region has the DNA TGTGCCAGCAGTTTAAGAAGTCAGTGGCCCCAGCATTTT. Translating gives CASSLRSQWPQHF. V usage is TRBV27 and J usage is TRBJ1-5; the D is unclear. This CDR3 is built from 13 residues. The germline V gene has CDR1 MNHEY and CDR2 SMNVEV (reference sequence). With 2 bases removed from V and 9 bases from J, the gap between germline ends came to 11 bases.